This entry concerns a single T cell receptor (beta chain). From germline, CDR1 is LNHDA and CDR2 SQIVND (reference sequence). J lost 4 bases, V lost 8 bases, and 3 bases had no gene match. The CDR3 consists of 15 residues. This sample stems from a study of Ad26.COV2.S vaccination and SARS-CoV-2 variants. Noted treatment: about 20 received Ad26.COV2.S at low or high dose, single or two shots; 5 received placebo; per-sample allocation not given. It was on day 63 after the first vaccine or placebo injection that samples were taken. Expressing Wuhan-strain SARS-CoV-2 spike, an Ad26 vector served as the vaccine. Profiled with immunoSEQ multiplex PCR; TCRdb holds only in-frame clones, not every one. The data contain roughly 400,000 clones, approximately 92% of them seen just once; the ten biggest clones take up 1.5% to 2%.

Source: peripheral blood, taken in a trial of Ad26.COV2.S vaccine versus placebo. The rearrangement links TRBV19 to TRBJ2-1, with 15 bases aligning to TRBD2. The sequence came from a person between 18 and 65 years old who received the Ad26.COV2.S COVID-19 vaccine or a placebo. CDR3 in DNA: TGTGCCAGTGGGACTAGCGGGGGGCGGTACAATGAGCAGTTCTTC. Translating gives CASGTSGGRYNEQFF.